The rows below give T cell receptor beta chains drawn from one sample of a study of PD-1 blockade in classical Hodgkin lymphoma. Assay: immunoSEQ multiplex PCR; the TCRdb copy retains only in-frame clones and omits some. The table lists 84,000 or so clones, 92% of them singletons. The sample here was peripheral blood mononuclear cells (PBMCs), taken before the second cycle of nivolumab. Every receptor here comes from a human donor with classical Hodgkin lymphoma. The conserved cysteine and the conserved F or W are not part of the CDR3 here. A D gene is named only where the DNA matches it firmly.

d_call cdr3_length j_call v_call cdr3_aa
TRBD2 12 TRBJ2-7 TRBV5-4 ASTSRTSGYEQY
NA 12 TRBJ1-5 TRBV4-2 ASSQSGSGEPQH
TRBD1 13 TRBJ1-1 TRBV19 ASSRNDRDSTEAF
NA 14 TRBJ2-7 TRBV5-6 ASSLALRDPTYEQY
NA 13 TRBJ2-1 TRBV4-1 ASSQASISYNEQF
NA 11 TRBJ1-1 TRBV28 ASSFRVNTEAF
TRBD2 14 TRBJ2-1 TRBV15 ATSRGAGGRGNEQF
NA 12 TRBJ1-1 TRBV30 AWSPTGKNTEAF
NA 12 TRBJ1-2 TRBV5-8 ASILAIRSIGYT
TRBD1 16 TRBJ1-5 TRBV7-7 ASSFKGPQGLSNQPQH
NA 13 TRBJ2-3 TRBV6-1 ASSLGRSSTDTQY
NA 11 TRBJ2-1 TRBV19 ASKIRGENEQF
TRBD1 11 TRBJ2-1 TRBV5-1 ASSGQGGNEQF
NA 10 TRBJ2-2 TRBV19 ASRRNTGELF
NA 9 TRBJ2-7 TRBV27 ASSSGYEQY
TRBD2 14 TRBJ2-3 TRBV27 ASTAGGPPSTDTQY
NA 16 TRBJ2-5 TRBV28 ASSSFKFTGRERETQY
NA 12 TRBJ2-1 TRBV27 ASSPQRSYNEQF
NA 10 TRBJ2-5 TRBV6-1 ASTRAGETQY
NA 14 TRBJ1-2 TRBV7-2 ASSLVTGPYNYGYT
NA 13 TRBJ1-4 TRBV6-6 ASSRTRETNEKLF
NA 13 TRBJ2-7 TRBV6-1 ASSEEGLRSYEQY